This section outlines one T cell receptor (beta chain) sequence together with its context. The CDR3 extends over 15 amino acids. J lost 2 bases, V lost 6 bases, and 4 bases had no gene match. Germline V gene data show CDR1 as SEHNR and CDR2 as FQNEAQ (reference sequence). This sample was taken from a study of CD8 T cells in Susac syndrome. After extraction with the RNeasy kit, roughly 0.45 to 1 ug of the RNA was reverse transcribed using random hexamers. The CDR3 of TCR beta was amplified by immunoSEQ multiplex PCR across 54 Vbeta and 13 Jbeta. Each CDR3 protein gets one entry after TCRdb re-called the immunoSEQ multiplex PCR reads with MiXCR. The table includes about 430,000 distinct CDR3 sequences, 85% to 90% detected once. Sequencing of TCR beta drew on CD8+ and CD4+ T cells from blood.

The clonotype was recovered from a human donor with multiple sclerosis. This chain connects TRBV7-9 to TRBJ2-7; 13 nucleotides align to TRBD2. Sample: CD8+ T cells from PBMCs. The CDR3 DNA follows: TGTGCCAGCAGTTCGACTAGCGGGAGGCCCTACGAGCAGTACTTC. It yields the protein CASSSTSGRPYEQYF. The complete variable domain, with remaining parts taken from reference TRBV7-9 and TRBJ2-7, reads DTGVSQNPRHKITKRGQNVTFRCDPISEHNRLYWYRQTLGQGPEFLTYFQNEAQLEKSRLLSDRFSAERPKGSFSTLEIQRTEQGDSAMYLCASSSTSGRPYEQYFGPGTRLTVT.